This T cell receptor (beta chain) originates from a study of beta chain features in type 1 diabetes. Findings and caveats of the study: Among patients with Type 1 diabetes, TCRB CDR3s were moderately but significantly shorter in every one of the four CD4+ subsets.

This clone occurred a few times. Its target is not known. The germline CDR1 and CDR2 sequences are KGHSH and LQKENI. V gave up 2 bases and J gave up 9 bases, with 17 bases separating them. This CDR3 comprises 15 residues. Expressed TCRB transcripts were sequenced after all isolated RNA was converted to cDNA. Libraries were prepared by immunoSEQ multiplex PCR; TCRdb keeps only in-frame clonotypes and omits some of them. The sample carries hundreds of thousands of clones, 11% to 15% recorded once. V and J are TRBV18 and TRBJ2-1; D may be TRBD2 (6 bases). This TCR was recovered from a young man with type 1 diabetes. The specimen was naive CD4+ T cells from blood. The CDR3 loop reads CASSPLAAGLSEQFF. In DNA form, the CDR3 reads TGTGCCAGCTCACCATTAGCGGCCGGGCTCAGTGAGCAGTTCTTC.